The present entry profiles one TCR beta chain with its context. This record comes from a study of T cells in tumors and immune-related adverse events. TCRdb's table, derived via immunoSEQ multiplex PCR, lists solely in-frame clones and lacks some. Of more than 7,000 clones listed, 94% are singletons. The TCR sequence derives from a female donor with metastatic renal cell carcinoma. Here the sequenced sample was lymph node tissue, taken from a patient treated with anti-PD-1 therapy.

The CDR3 nucleotides read TGCGCCAGCAGCCTTATCGGGGGGGGCGCTGGGGAGCTGTTTTTT. It codes for CASSLIGGGAGELFF. This chain joins TRBV4-3 and TRBJ2-2; 8 positions match TRBD2. With V trimmed by 4 bases and J by 8 bases, 9 bases remained unmatched. Germline CDR1 and CDR2: LGHNA and YSLEER. This CDR3 contains 15 residues.